This is a list of T cell receptor beta chains from one sample in a study of OX40 agonist ivuxolimab in advanced cancers. Profiled with immunoSEQ multiplex PCR; TCRdb holds only in-frame clones, not every one. The sample lists tens of thousands of clones, roughly 80% seen once, with approximately 4.6% in the top ten. The material sequenced was CD4+ or CD8+ T cells sorted from blood, taken in a trial of the OX40 agonist ivuxolimab. The origin of the receptors is an adult with an advanced solid tumor such as melanoma, head and neck, liver or kidney cancer. Each CDR3 is given with its conserved first and last residue. D genes are given only for firm matches. The listing skips clone size in some rows; elsewhere it reads once, few, many or a size class.

d_call j_call v_call clone_size cdr3_aa cdr3_nt
TRBD1 TRBJ2-3 TRBV6-5 NA CASRQGLSTDTQYF TGTGCCAGCAGACAGGGGCTATCCACAGATACGCAGTATTTT
NA TRBJ1-1 TRBV7-9 NA CASSLEGLNEAFF TGTGCCAGCAGCTTAGAAGGGCTCAATGAAGCTTTCTTT
NA TRBJ1-1 TRBV19 NA CASIRGARINTEAFF TGTGCCAGTATTCGGGGGGCCCGGATAAACACTGAAGCTTTCTTT
NA TRBJ2-1 TRBV4-3 NA CASSPGERVDNEQFF TGCGCCAGCAGCCCGGGCGAGCGCGTGGACAATGAGCAGTTCTTC
TRBD2 TRBJ2-1 TRBV4-1 NA CASSQERGRSAGGSYNEQFF TGCGCCAGCAGCCAAGAACGGGGCCGTTCCGCGGGGGGGTCCTACAATGAGCAGTTCTTC
NA TRBJ1-1 TRBV10-3 NA CAISVYAGNTEAFF TGTGCCATCAGTGTCTATGCGGGGAACACTGAAGCTTTCTTT
NA TRBJ1-1 TRBV5-6 NA CASTLWGGYSEAFF TGTGCCAGCACTCTTTGGGGAGGATATTCTGAAGCTTTCTTT
NA TRBJ2-5 TRBV19 once CASSTAGRQETQYF TGTGCCAGTAGTACTGCGGGGCGCCAGGAGACCCAGTACTTC
NA TRBJ2-2 TRBV7-7 NA CASSAGTASHRDTGELFF TGTGCCAGCAGTGCCGGGACTGCATCTCATCGGGACACCGGGGAGCTGTTTTTT
TRBD2 TRBJ2-1 TRBV11-3 NA CASRLRTSGGYNEQFF TGTGCCAGCAGATTGCGGACTAGCGGGGGTTACAATGAGCAGTTCTTC
NA TRBJ1-1 TRBV10-3 NA CASSYIQAMNTEAFF TGTGCCAGCAGTTACATCCAGGCGATGAACACTGAAGCTTTCTTT
TRBD2 TRBJ2-1 TRBV4-3 few CASSQEGTRTEQFF TGCGCCAGCAGCCAAGAAGGGACTAGGACCGAGCAGTTCTTC
NA TRBJ2-6 TRBV6-5 NA CASSGQSSGANVLTF TGTGCCAGCAGTGGACAGAGCTCTGGGGCCAACGTCCTGACTTTC
NA TRBJ2-2 TRBV4-2 once CASSQGNRANTGELFF TGTGCCAGCAGCCAAGGTAACAGGGCGAACACCGGGGAGCTGTTTTTT
TRBD1 TRBJ2-7 TRBV2 few CASSPIPRTGSSYEQYF TGTGCCAGCAGCCCCATCCCCAGGACAGGAAGCTCCTACGAGCAGTACTTC
NA TRBJ1-1 TRBV29-1 NA CSVATDSNTEAFF TGCAGCGTTGCGACAGATTCGAACACTGAAGCTTTCTTT
NA TRBJ2-1 TRBV7-9 once CASSLGGGSANEQFF TGTGCCAGCAGCTTAGGAGGGGGGTCCGCCAATGAGCAGTTCTTC
NA TRBJ2-1 TRBV2 NA CASTVDTNNEQFF TGTGCCAGCACTGTGGACACCAACAATGAGCAGTTCTTC
TRBD2 TRBJ2-1 TRBV7-3 NA CASSLWAGVMNEQFF TGTGCCAGCAGCTTATGGGCGGGAGTAATGAATGAGCAGTTCTTC
NA TRBJ2-2 TRBV27 NA CASTLIANTGELFF TGTGCCAGCACCTTAATCGCGAACACCGGGGAGCTGTTTTTT
NA TRBJ1-1 TRBV4-3 NA CASSQARGTLNTEAFF TGCGCCAGCAGCCAAGCTCGGGGGACTTTGAACACTGAAGCTTTCTTT
NA TRBJ1-6 TRBV7-9 NA CASSHYRTANNSPLHF TGTGCCAGCAGCCACTATAGGACAGCCAATAATTCACCCCTCCACTTT